This is a list of T cell receptor beta chains from one sample in a study of spatial heterogeneity in lung cancer. In TCRdb, the 5' RACE reads were re-called with MiXCR into one record per CDR3 protein. This table holds some 83,000 distinct CDR3 sequences, about 7.8% found once. Sequenced material: PBMCs, taken at surgery. These TCRs come from a male donor with early-stage non-small cell lung cancer. Each CDR3 is given with its conserved first and last residue. The order of the fields is D gene, V gene, J gene, clone size, CDR3 DNA, CDR3 protein. The D gene is left open where the match is weak. Expanded clones get a size class; other rows say once, few or many, or leave the size out.

TRBD1	TRBV19	TRBJ1-3	few	TGTGCCACCGACAGGGGGTTGTCTGGAAACACCATATATTTT	CATDRGLSGNTIYF
TRBD2	TRBV12-3/TRBV12-4	TRBJ2-2	few	TGTGCCAGCAGTCGATTGACTAGCTCCACCGGGGAGCTGTTTTTT	CASSRLTSSTGELFF
TRBD1	TRBV24-1	TRBJ2-1	-	TGTGCCACCAGTGATCCGGGACAGAGCTACAATGAGCAGTTCTTC	CATSDPGQSYNEQFF
-	TRBV27	TRBJ1-1	-	TGTGCCAGCAGTTTAACAGAAACTACTGAAGCTTTCTTT	CASSLTETTEAFF
TRBD2	TRBV20-1	TRBJ2-1	-	TGCAGTGCTAGACGGCTAGCGGGAGACAGTGAGCAGTTCTTC	CSARRLAGDSEQFF
-	TRBV6-5	TRBJ2-1	few	TGTGCCAGCAGCCGCAGGATGCAGAACAATGAGCAGTTCTTC	CASSRRMQNNEQFF
-	TRBV12-3/TRBV12-4	TRBJ1-5	-	TGTGCCAGCAGTGGTAATAGCAATCAGCCCCAGCATTTT	CASSGNSNQPQHF
TRBD1	TRBV2	TRBJ1-2	many	TGTGCCAGCAGTGAAGAAGGGGGCGCTGGCTACACCTTC	CASSEEGGAGYTF
TRBD2	TRBV5-1	TRBJ2-2	few	TGCGCCAGCAGCTCAGCGGGAGTTACCGGGGAGCTGTTTTTT	CASSSAGVTGELFF
-	TRBV19	TRBJ1-5	many	TGTGCCAGTAGCTCTCCCGACAGGCTCCTTAATCAGCCCCAGCATTTT	CASSSPDRLLNQPQHF
TRBD2	TRBV10-2	TRBJ2-7	many	TGCGCCAGCAGGGGGACTAGCGCAGAGCAGTACTTC	CASRGTSAEQYF
TRBD2	TRBV7-9	TRBJ2-4	many	TGTGCCAGCAGCTTAGCGCAGGCGGGAGCTGGCAAAAACATTCAGTACTTC	CASSLAQAGAGKNIQYF
-	TRBV12-3/TRBV12-4	TRBJ2-1	few	TGTGCCAGCAGTTCCACCAACCTTCATGAGCAGTTCTTC	CASSSTNLHEQFF
-	TRBV7-9	TRBJ1-1	-	TGTGCCAGCAGCAGTAGGGGGAACACTGAAGCTTTCTTT	CASSSRGNTEAFF
TRBD1	TRBV4-3	TRBJ1-1	many	TGCGCCAGCAGCCAAGGGGTAGGGGGCTGGGCTGAAGCTTTCTTT	CASSQGVGGWAEAFF
-	TRBV2	TRBJ1-2	-	TGTGCCAGCAGTGAAATCGTATCGACCGGCTACACCTTC	CASSEIVSTGYTF
-	TRBV5-6	TRBJ2-7	many	TGTGCCAGCAGCTTGGGTGGCGGGGTCTACGAGCAGTACTTC	CASSLGGGVYEQYF
TRBD2	TRBV18	TRBJ2-1	many	TGTGCCAGCTCCCGCGGCGGGGGAATCGATGAGCAGTTCTTC	CASSRGGGIDEQFF
-	TRBV7-9	TRBJ2-1	few	TGTGCCAGCAGCTTCGACCTCCAAAATGAGCAGTTCTTC	CASSFDLQNEQFF